The T cell receptor (beta chain) under discussion was sequenced for a study of cytomegalovirus exposure and HLA in healthy donors. Findings and limits, study-wide: There were under 200 TCR beta chains listed as cytomegalovirus-associated.

The CDR3 loop spans 17 amino acids. V shed 7 bases and J 7 bases; nucleotides not matched to a gene: 10. In germline, CDR1 is SGHVS, CDR2 FQNEAQ. As for this clone: Its antigen is unidentified.

The primer mix had 60 Vbeta and 13 Jbeta primers. Assay: immunoSEQ multiplex PCR; the TCRdb copy retains only in-frame clones and omits some. The table includes just over 85,000 clones, 76% detected once. This chain joins TRBV7-8 and TRBJ2-2, with 15 bases matching TRBD2. This TCR came from a man aged 35-49 years in good health and CMV-seronegative. Input material: PBMCs. The CDR3 here is CASIRTSGGARVGELFF. The CDR3 DNA reads as TGTGCCAGCATCCGGACTAGCGGGGGGGCCCGTGTCGGGGAGCTGTTTTTT. Based on the CDR3 plus reference TRBV7-8 and TRBJ2-2, the full variable domain is GAGVSQSPRYKVAKRGQDVALRCDPISGHVSLFWYQQALGQGPEFLTYFQNEAQLDKSGLPSDRFFAERPEGSVSTLKIQRTQQEDSAVYLCASIRTSGGARVGELFFGEGSRLTVL.